These 26 T cell receptor beta chains were sequenced from one sample in a study of molecular identifiers for immune sequencing clone quantification. TCRdb reprocessed the PCR reads via MiXCR and lists one record per CDR3 protein. The table lists hundreds of thousands of distinct CDR3 sequences, around 20% of them singletons. Sequencing was carried out using naive CD8+ T cells from blood, with Jurkat cell RNA spiked in. Subset here: FACS-sorted CD8+CD4-CCR7+CD45RA+ naive T cells. These receptors originate from a human donor in good health. Some libraries in this study had Jurkat cell RNA spiked in.

This clonotype has at least ten counts. This chain connects TRBV10-3 to TRBJ2-7, with unresolved D. CDR1 ENHRY and CDR2 SYGVKD come from the germline V gene. This CDR3 comprises 11 residues. With 5 bases removed from V and 3 bases from J, the gap between germline ends came to 5 bases. In DNA, the CDR3 is TGTGCCATCAGTAAGGGCTACGAGCAGTACTTC. Residues: CAISKGYEQYF.

This clonotype was seen at least ten times. V and J are TRBV12-3 or TRBV12-4 and TRBJ2-5, with 8 bases identical to TRBD1. J lost 5 bases, V lost 6 bases, and 8 bases had no gene match. The CDR3 is made up of 14 amino acids. CDR3 loop: CASSHGQGSETQYF. The CDR3 DNA reads as TGTGCCAGCAGCCATGGACAGGGCAGTGAGACCCAGTACTTC.

This clonotype was found many times. This sequence joins TRBV6-2 or TRBV6-3 and TRBJ2-3; 7 bases are shared with TRBD2. CDR3 length equals 15 residues. Germline V gene data show CDR1 as MNHEY and CDR2 as SVGEGT. V was clipped by 4 bases and J by 2 bases; unmatched bases: 6. The CDR3, as DNA: TGTGCCAGCAGTTTTGCGGGGGACCCCACAGATACGCAGTATTTT. Protein product: CASSFAGDPTDTQYF.

This clonotype was detected only a few times. This chain uses TRBV19 with TRBJ1-1; D uncertain. The CDR3 spans 16 residues. Deletions cut 2 bases from V and 1 base from J, with 14 bases between. The germline CDR1 and CDR2 sequences are LNHDA and SQIVND (reference sequence). The CDR3 loop is CASSITGMLGNTEAFF. The CDR3 DNA reads TGTGCCAGTAGTATAACCGGGATGCTGGGGAACACTGAAGCTTTCTTT.

The chain carries TRBV12-3 or TRBV12-4 and TRBJ2-1, with unresolved D. The CDR3 runs to 15 residues. The V and J ends lost 0 bases and 4 bases respectively, with 10 bases between them. CDR3 in amino acids: CASSLAPLVYNEQFF. CDR3 in DNA: TGTGCCAGCAGTTTAGCTCCTCTAGTTTACAATGAGCAGTTCTTC.

As concerns this clonotype: A much larger clone sits a single nucleotide away, making a read error possible. The V gene is TRBV2, the J gene TRBJ1-1, with D uncertain. V was shortened by 7 bases and J by 2 bases, with 20 bases between the two germline ends. Germline CDR1 reads SNHLY; CDR2 reads FYNNEI. CDR3 size: 16 residues. CDR3 sequence reads: CASNCLRNQCNTEAFF. DNA for the CDR3: TGTGCCAGCAATTGTTTAAGGAATCAATGCAACACTGAAGCTTTCTTT.

This clonotype has ten or more counts. The chain links TRBV2 to TRBJ1-2; 12 bases are shared with TRBD1. This CDR3 region has 17 residues. V gave up 0 bases and J gave up 4 bases; unmatched junction bases: 6. CDR1 is SNHLY, CDR2 FYNNEI, per germline. The CDR3 reads CASSEAGDRGRAYGYTF. The CDR3 DNA reads TGTGCCAGCAGTGAAGCGGGGGACAGGGGGCGAGCCTATGGCTACACCTTC.

This clonotype was counted a few times. A much more abundant neighbour one base away suggests this may be a read error. The rearrangement links TRBV7-9 to TRBJ1-1; TRBD1 aligns across 9 bases. The CDR3 runs to 14 residues. Germline-derived CDR1 and CDR2 are SEHNR and FQNEAQ (reference sequence). The chain's CDR3 is CASSTEQGAGEALF. CDR3 coding DNA: TGTGCCAGCAGCACCGAACAGGGGGCTGGAGAAGCTCTCTTT.

This clonotype appeared many times. CDR3 loop: CASSAAGSDTQYF. The CDR3 DNA sequence: TGTGCCAGCAGTGCAGCAGGGTCAGATACGCAGTATTTT. This sequence joins TRBV2 and TRBJ2-3; weak D call: TRBD1 (5 bases). The CDR3 runs to 13 residues. Germline assignment: CDR1 SNHLY and CDR2 FYNNEI. V lost 4 bases to trimming and J lost 4 bases, with 9 bases between them.

About this clonotype: A much larger clone lies one base from this, so it may be a read error. The chain has TRBV10-1 and TRBJ2-7; D uncertain. Per germline, CDR1 WNHNN and CDR2 SYGVQD (reference sequence). The CDR3 extends over 15 amino acids. The CDR3 spells CASSGSSTADYGQYF. The CDR3 region has the DNA TGCGCCAGCAGTGGATCTTCGACTGCGGATTACGGGCAGTACTTC.

Worth noting for this clonotype: A read error may be the cause here, since a much bigger clone is one base away. The V gene is TRBV18, the J gene TRBJ2-3, with 8 bases identical to TRBD2. V gave up 3 bases and J gave up 4 bases; unmatched junction bases: 6. Germline CDR1 KGHSH, CDR2 LQKENI. The CDR3 contains 15 residues. CDR3 nucleotides: TGTGCCAGCTCACCGGGACTAGGATGTCCAGATACGCAGTATTTT. Its protein product is CASSPGLGCPDTQYF.

This clonotype was found a few times. The chain couples TRBV20-1 to TRBJ2-3, with 8 bases lining up with TRBD1. The length of the CDR3 is 16 residues. CDR1 is DFQATT and CDR2 is SNEGSKA in the germline V gene (reference sequence). The junction had 16 bases not matched to a gene; V was cut back by 6 bases and J by 5 bases. The CDR3 DNA is TGCAGTGCCAACTCCGACAGGGGCCTTGGGGTAGATACGCAGTATTTT. Translated, it gives CSANSDRGLGVDTQYF.

This clonotype appeared many times. This chain links TRBV27 with TRBJ1-1, with TRBD1 as a possible D gene (5 bases). Per the germline V gene, CDR1 is MNHEY and CDR2 is SMNVEV (reference sequence). The CDR3 length is 14 residues. Trimming took off 2 bases at V and 5 bases at J, with 12 bases between the two ends. As DNA, the CDR3 is TGTGCCAGCAGTTTAAGGGGCCTTGATACTGAAGCTTTCTTT. Amino acid sequence: CASSLRGLDTEAFF.

For this clonotype: A much more abundant neighbour one base away suggests this may be a read error. The chain carries TRBV9 and TRBJ2-1; the match to TRBD2 covers 9 bases. Germline CDR1 is SGDLS and CDR2 is YYNGEE. There are 15 residues in the CDR3. CDR3: CASSSSGTDYNEQLF. The CDR3 DNA reads as TGTGCCAGCAGCTCTAGCGGGACAGATTACAATGAGCAGCTCTTC. Full variable domain (outside the CDR3, taken from reference TRBV9 and TRBJ2-1): DSGVTQTPKHLITATGQRVTLRCSPRSGDLSVYWYQQSLDQGLQFLIQYYNGEERAKGNILERFSAQQFPDLHSELNLSSLELGDSALYFCASSSSGTDYNEQLFGPGTRLTVL.

This clonotype was counted a single time. This could be a read error, since a much larger clone is one nucleotide away. V is TRBV5-1 and J is TRBJ1-1; D gene ambiguous. The germline gives CDR1 SGHRS, CDR2 YFSETQ. This CDR3 region has 14 residues. CDR3 nucleotide sequence: TGCGTCAGCAGCTTGCCGGGAGAGTACACTGAAGCTTTCTTT. The encoded protein is CVSSLPGEYTEAFF.

This clonotype has ten or more counts. CDR3 coding DNA: TGCGCCAGCAGCCCCCTAGGGACGGCGAACACTGAAGCTTTCTTT. Amino acids: CASSPLGTANTEAFF. This chain uses TRBV4-1 with TRBJ1-1; D may be TRBD1 (5 bases). This CDR3 is built from 15 residues. CDR1 is MGHRA, CDR2 YSYEKL, per germline. V lost 4 bases and J 1 base, leaving 13 bases between the germline ends.

On this clonotype itself: At one end the junction does not follow the germline gene, possibly because of a read error. This chain links TRBV28 with TRBJ2-5, with D possibly TRBD1 on 6 matching bases. This CDR3 comprises 14 residues. The germline V gene encodes CDR1 MDHEN and CDR2 SYDVKM. The CDR3: CASSQYRALETQCF. In DNA form, the CDR3 reads TGTGCCAGCAGTCAGTACAGGGCATTGGAGACCCAGTGCTTC. Complete variable domain (other parts from reference TRBV28 and TRBJ2-5): DVKVTQSSRYLVKRTGEKVFLECVQDMDHENMFWYRQDPGLGLRLIYFSYDVKMKEKGDIPEGYSVSREKKERFSLILESASTNQTSMYLCASSQYRALETQCFGPGTRLLVL.

This clonotype has ten or more counts. This chain joins TRBV4-3 and TRBJ1-2, with a weak D call TRBD1 (6 bases). Germline V gives CDR1 LGHNA, CDR2 YSLEER. V was clipped by 4 bases and J by 8 bases, with 17 bases between them. This CDR3 is 14 amino acids long. The CDR3 nucleotides read TGCGCCAGCAGCCCAGAAAGGGGGAGAGAAGGCTACACCTTC. Translation: CASSPERGREGYTF.

This clonotype was picked up a small number of times. The chain joins TRBV7-9 to TRBJ2-7, with TRBD2 matching over 7 bases. V shed 1 base and J 3 bases; nucleotides not matched to a gene: 6. CDR3 length: 15 residues. Per the germline V gene, CDR1 is SEHNR and CDR2 is FQNEAQ (reference sequence). Here the CDR3 reads CASSLVASGNYEQYF. The DNA for the CDR3 is TGTGCCAGCAGCTTAGTAGCTAGCGGAAACTACGAGCAGTACTTC.

This clonotype occurred many times. The chain links TRBV12-3 or TRBV12-4 to TRBJ1-1; D not resolved. V was cut by 4 bases and J by 10 bases, with 10 bases left in between. CDR3 length: 11 residues. CDR3 coding DNA: TGTGCCAGCAGTTCCCTGGGGTCAGCTTTCTTT. This translates into CASSSLGSAFF.

This clonotype showed up many times. J is TRBJ2-3 and V is TRBV4-1, with 7 bases aligning to TRBD1. CDR3 size: 16 residues. J gave up 2 bases and V 4 bases, and 9 bases lay outside the gene matches. CDR1 is MGHRA, CDR2 YSYEKL, per germline. In DNA, the CDR3 is TGCGCCAGCAGCCTAAAGGGGGACAGATCCACAGATACGCAGTATTTT. Its translation: CASSLKGDRSTDTQYF.

This rearrangement joins TRBV5-6 to TRBJ2-5; 9 nucleotides agree with TRBD1. Germline lookup yields CDR1 SGHDT and CDR2 YYEEEE. The CDR3 is made up of 18 amino acids. The V and J ends lost 2 bases and 5 bases, in that order; junction bases with no gene match: 16. The CDR3 loop reads CASSFVRGTGGLEETQYF. The DNA of the CDR3 is TGTGCCAGCAGCTTTGTAAGGGGTACAGGGGGCTTGGAGGAGACCCAGTACTTC.

The rearrangement uses TRBV29-1 and TRBJ1-2; D unresolved. V was shortened by 0 bases and J by 4 bases, with 18 bases between the two germline ends. The CDR3 is made up of 16 amino acids. The V gene's germline CDR1 is SQVTM and CDR2 ANQGSEA. The CDR3 loop reads CSVEEGSAPGSYGYTF. The CDR3 nucleotides read TGCAGCGTTGAAGAAGGGTCAGCTCCGGGGAGCTATGGCTACACCTTC.

This clonotype was recorded at least ten times. This chain links TRBV20-1 with TRBJ2-2; unclear D gene. The CDR3 spans 12 residues. From germline, CDR1 is DFQATT and CDR2 SNEGSKA (reference sequence). V was trimmed by 1 base and J by 6 bases, leaving 6 bases between them. The CDR3: CSARVEAGELFF. CDR3 DNA sequence: TGCAGTGCTAGAGTTGAGGCCGGGGAGCTGTTTTTT.

The rearrangement uses TRBV5-6 and TRBJ1-6, with D unresolved. The V end lost 8 bases, the J end lost 5 bases, and 8 bases lay between the germline ends. This CDR3 has 12 amino acids. CDR1 and CDR2 from the germline V gene are SGHDT and YYEEEE. The CDR3 coding sequence is TGTGCCAGTCAGGTCCATAATTCACCCCTCCACTTT. It specifies CASQVHNSPLHF.

This clonotype was seen repeatedly, ten times or more. The genes are TRBV20-1 and TRBJ1-1; TRBD1 aligns across 7 bases. V trimming: 0 bases; J trimming: 0 bases; junction bases outside the gene matches: 4. This CDR3 region has 15 residues. Germline V gene data show CDR1 as DFQATT and CDR2 as SNEGSKA (reference sequence). In DNA, the CDR3 is TGCAGTGCTAGAGATAGGGACAGCCTGAACACTGAAGCTTTCTTT. As protein: CSARDRDSLNTEAFF.